This T cell receptor (beta chain) was profiled in a study of patients and donors after allogeneic stem cell transplantation. This CDR3 region has 16 residues. V gave up 6 bases and J gave up 6 bases; unmatched junction bases: 13. The germline V gene has CDR1 SGHRS and CDR2 YFSETQ. TCRdb itself ran the RT-PCR reads through MiXCR, one entry per CDR3 protein. The sample shows roughly 960,000 distinct CDR3 sequences, over 15% of them seen only once. Material: blood, either unsorted or a sorted T cell fraction (not recorded which). This clonotype was obtained from a human donor who was either an allogeneic HSCT recipient or a stem cell or donor lymphocyte infusion donor (not recorded which). It is not recorded whose cells these are; they may come from a transplant donor. The gene calls are TRBV5-1 and TRBJ2-5, with TRBD2 identical over 11 bases. The CDR3 spells CASNHLAGGAPQTQYF. The CDR3 coding sequence is TGCGCCAGCAATCACCTAGCGGGGGGCGCCCCTCAGACCCAGTACTTC.